The TCR beta chain described here comes from a study of blood T cell repertoires in COVID-19. Details on this clone: The germline gene is not matched at one end of the junction; a read error may be the cause.

In terms of age and location, participants ranged from roughly 18 to 90 years and lived in approximately 26 US areas. Participant-given clinical history determined each cohort assignment. Two negative PCRs, clearance, or symptom resolution had been documented for recovered Cohort 3 donors. The CDR3 is 13 residues long. Germline-derived CDR1 and CDR2 are LGHNA and YNFKEQ. Authors' analysis steps: Amplified reference gene primers provided the basis for estimating nucleated cell counts. Clones were sequenced by immunoSEQ multiplex PCR, and TCRdb holds only the in-frame ones, with some missing. V and J calls and clone size follow that table, whereas D and trimming were derived from the DNA. The profile covers about 240,000 clones, with around 89% appearing a single time and around 4% taken by the ten largest.

Source material: PBMCs or T cells enriched from blood (not recorded which). The chain joins TRBV4-2 to TRBJ2-1, with TRBD2 matching over 7 bases. The TCR comes from a woman aged 25 to 39 who had recovered from COVID-19. The CDR3 protein is CASSQEAASGGIF. CDR3 nucleotide sequence: TGTGCCAGCAGCCAAGAGGCCGCCTCCGGGGGGATCTTC.